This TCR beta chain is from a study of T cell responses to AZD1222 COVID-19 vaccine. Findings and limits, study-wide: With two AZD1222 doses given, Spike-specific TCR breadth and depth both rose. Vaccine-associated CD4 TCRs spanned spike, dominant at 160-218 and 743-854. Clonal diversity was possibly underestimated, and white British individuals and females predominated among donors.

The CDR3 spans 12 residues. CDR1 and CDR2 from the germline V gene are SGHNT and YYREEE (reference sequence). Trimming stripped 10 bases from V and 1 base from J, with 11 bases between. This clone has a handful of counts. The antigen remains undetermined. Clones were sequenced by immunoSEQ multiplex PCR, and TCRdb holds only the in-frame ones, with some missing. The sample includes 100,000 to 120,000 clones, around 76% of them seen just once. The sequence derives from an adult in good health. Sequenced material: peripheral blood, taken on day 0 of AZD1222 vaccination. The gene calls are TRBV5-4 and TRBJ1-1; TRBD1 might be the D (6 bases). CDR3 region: CASKGGNTEAFF. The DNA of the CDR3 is TGTGCCTCAAAAGGGGGGAACACTGAAGCTTTCTTT.